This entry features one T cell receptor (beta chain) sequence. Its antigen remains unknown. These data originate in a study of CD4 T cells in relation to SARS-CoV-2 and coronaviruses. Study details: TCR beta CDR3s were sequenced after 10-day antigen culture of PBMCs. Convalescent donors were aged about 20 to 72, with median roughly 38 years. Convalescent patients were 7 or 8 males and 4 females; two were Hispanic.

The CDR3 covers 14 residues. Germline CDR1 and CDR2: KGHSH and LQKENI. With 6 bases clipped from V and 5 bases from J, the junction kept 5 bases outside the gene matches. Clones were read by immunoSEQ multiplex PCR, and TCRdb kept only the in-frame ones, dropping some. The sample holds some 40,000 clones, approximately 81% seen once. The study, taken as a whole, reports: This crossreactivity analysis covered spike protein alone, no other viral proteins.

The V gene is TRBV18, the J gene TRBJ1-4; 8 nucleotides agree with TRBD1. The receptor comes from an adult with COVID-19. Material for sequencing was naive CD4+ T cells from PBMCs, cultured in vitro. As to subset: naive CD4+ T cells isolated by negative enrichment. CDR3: CASSPTGVNEKLFF. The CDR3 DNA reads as TGTGCCAGCTCGCCGACAGGGGTGAATGAAAAACTGTTTTTT.